Shown below are 22 T cell receptor beta chains from a single sample sequenced in a study of cytomegalovirus exposure and HLA in healthy donors (TCRdb year 2017). The library was generated by the immunoSEQ multiplex PCR assay. For the multiplex PCR, a mixture combining 60 forward primers for TCR Vbeta segments and 13 reverse primers for TCR Jbeta segments was used. Sourced from immuneACCESS, this table was stored by TCRdb with only in-frame sequences that have V and J called. A share of the clones is absent; for the studies checked, an unresolved V gene accounts for under half, and the remainder has no known explanation. Here the sample has about 240,000 clones; about 80% occur a single time. The ten largest make up around 5.4% of the sample. Sequencing was done on a sample of PBMCs. The receptor set was obtained from a woman in her thirties or forties in good health and CMV-seropositive.

The J gene is TRBJ1-3, the V gene TRBV6-6; D is ambiguous. Germline CDR1 is MNHNY and CDR2 is SVGAGI (reference sequence). The CDR3 covers 15 residues. Trimming took 7 bases from V and 0 from J, leaving 13 bases between them. The CDR3 region is CASNPGRISGNTIYF. The CDR3 coding sequence is TGTGCCAGCAATCCCGGGAGGATCTCTGGAAACACCATATATTTT.

The rearrangement links TRBV12-5 to TRBJ2-1, with 12 bases identical to TRBD2. The CDR3 consists of 15 residues. The germline V gene encodes CDR1 LGHNT and CDR2 FRNRAP. V gave up 0 bases and J gave up 6 bases; unmatched junction bases: 0. CDR3 loop: CASGLVLAGGNEQFF. The CDR3 nucleotides are TGTGCTAGTGGTTTGGTACTAGCGGGGGGCAATGAGCAGTTCTTC.

The V and J genes are TRBV11-2 and TRBJ1-3; 8 positions agree with TRBD1. CDR1 SGHAT and CDR2 FQNNGV come from the germline V gene. CDR3 length: 16 residues. Trimming cost V 3 bases and J 2 bases; bases outside gene matches: 6. The DNA of the CDR3 is TGTGCCAGCAGCTTCCGAACCAGGGGGCCTGGAAACACCATATATTTT. It yields the protein CASSFRTRGPGNTIYF.

This chain links TRBV9 with TRBJ2-1, with D tentatively TRBD1 (5 bases). In germline, CDR1 is SGDLS, CDR2 YYNGEE. V was pared by 4 bases and J by 4 bases, with 12 bases between. The CDR3 covers 14 residues. The CDR3 is CASSQGNHYNEQFF. In DNA, the CDR3 is TGTGCCAGCAGCCAGGGTAATCATTACAATGAGCAGTTCTTC.

This sequence joins TRBV7-9 and TRBJ1-2; TRBD1 is a possible D gene (6 bases). Deletions cut 10 bases from V and 0 bases from J, with 12 bases between. Germline V gene data show CDR1 as SEHNR and CDR2 as FQNEAQ (reference sequence). The CDR3 totals 13 residues. The CDR3, as DNA: TGTGCCACCCGGGAGGGGGCTAACTATGGCTACACCTTC. It translates to CATREGANYGYTF. The full variable domain, rest sourced from reference TRBV7-9 and TRBJ1-2, is DTGVSQNPRHKITKRGQNVTFRCDPISEHNRLYWYRQTLGQGPEFLTYFQNEAQLEKSRLLSDRFSAERPKGSFSTLEIQRTEQGDSAMYLCATREGANYGYTFGSGTRLTVV.

The chain joins TRBV7-3 to TRBJ2-6; 9 bases map to TRBD1. After removal of 3 bases from V and 4 bases from J, the junction contained 13 bases not matched to a gene. This CDR3 region has 19 residues. Germline V gene sequence: CDR1 SGHTA, CDR2 FQGTGA. In DNA form, the CDR3 reads TGTGCCAGCAGCTTCCACCCGGACAGGGGATTCACGGGGGCCAACGTCCTGACTTTC. Translation: CASSFHPDRGFTGANVLTF.

In DNA form, the CDR3 reads TGCGCCAGCAGCCCGACACCGGGACAGGGGGCCCTCTCTGGAAACACCATATATTTT. Translating gives CASSPTPGQGALSGNTIYF. This sequence joins TRBV5-1 and TRBJ1-3; 12 bases match TRBD1. CDR1 SGHRS and CDR2 YFSETQ come from the germline V gene. The CDR3 has 19 residues. V lost 4 bases to trimming and J lost 0 bases; unmatched junction nucleotides: 11.

The rearrangement joins TRBV7-2 to TRBJ2-5; D is unresolved. Matching the DNA end better, TRBJ2-7 makes the J call doubtful. CDR1 and CDR2 (germline): SGHTA, FQGNSA. This CDR3 has 14 amino acids. The DNA for the CDR3 is TGTGCCAGCAGCTTAGTTACTCACTCCTACGAGCAGTACTTC. This sequence encodes CASSLVTHSYEQYF.

The chain combines TRBV9 with TRBJ1-5; 8 positions match TRBD1. Germline V gene sequence: CDR1 SGDLS, CDR2 YYNGEE. The CDR3 is made up of 17 amino acids. The ends lost 1 base at V and 3 bases at J; junction bases unmatched: 9. CDR3 nucleotides: TGTGCCAGCAGCGTATACGGACAGGGAGGTACCAATCAGCCCCAGCATTTT. Translation gives CASSVYGQGGTNQPQHF.

The chain carries TRBV6-4 and TRBJ2-2; D remains ambiguous. The germline gives CDR1 MRHNA, CDR2 SNTAGT. The germline V and J ends were trimmed by 8 bases and 5 bases, with 9 bases remaining between them. This CDR3 region has 12 residues. The chain's CDR3 is CASLPRTGELFF. As DNA, the CDR3 is TGTGCCAGCCTACCCCGAACCGGGGAGCTGTTTTTT.

To note about this clone: Other DNA sequences from this sample encode an identical CDR3 as well. The chain carries TRBV4-3 and TRBJ2-5; possibly TRBD2 for D (5 bases). The CDR3 contains 14 residues. V shed 0 bases and J shed 3 bases, with 8 bases lying between them. From germline, CDR1 is LGHNA and CDR2 YSLEER. The CDR3 sequence is CASSQDTGKETQYF. The CDR3 DNA reads TGCGCCAGCAGCCAAGATACGGGGAAAGAGACCCAGTACTTC.

The J gene is TRBJ2-1, the V gene TRBV29-1; the D gene is possibly TRBD2 (6 bases). There are 13 residues in the CDR3. The V end was cut by 4 bases, the J end by 8 bases, with 15 bases between. Germline CDR1 and CDR2: SQVTM and ANQGSEA. CDR3 nucleotide sequence: TGCAGCGTTGGAACTAGCCCCGGGGATGAGCAGTTCTTC. Its protein is CSVGTSPGDEQFF.

This rearrangement joins TRBV30 to TRBJ1-2; no clear D. CDR3 size: 13 residues. Germline V lookup: CDR1 GTSNPN, CDR2 SVGIG (reference sequence). V was pared by 1 base and J by 7 bases, with 13 bases between. The CDR3 is CAWSAMGGGGYTF. The DNA of the CDR3 is TGTGCCTGGAGTGCAATGGGCGGAGGTGGCTACACCTTC.

V gene TRBV28 combines with J gene TRBJ1-2, with no clear D. Trimming cost V 3 bases and J 4 bases, with 6 bases left between them. There are 12 residues in the CDR3. The germline CDR1 and CDR2 sequences are MDHEN and SYDVKM. DNA of the CDR3: TGTGCCAGCAGTTTCTACAGCTATGGCTACACCTTC. Protein sequence: CASSFYSYGYTF.

The chain couples TRBV7-9 to TRBJ2-7; the match to TRBD1 covers 8 bases. The CDR3 totals 15 residues. Germline V gene data show CDR1 as SEHNR and CDR2 as FQNEAQ (reference sequence). Germline trimming cut 2 bases from V and 5 bases from J; bases unmatched to any gene: 8. The CDR3 reads CASSLLTGQGHEQYF. DNA for the CDR3: TGTGCCAGCAGCTTACTGACCGGACAGGGTCACGAGCAGTACTTC.

This clone was observed a single time. The rearrangement links TRBV19 to TRBJ2-4, with D perhaps TRBD1 (5 bases). The V end lost 7 bases, the J end lost 8 bases, and 15 bases lay between the germline ends. Germline V CDR1 and CDR2: LNHDA, SQIVND (reference sequence). The CDR3 spans 13 residues. The CDR3 here is CASNIQGIDIQYF. The CDR3 DNA reads as TGTGCCAGTAATATTCAGGGTATAGACATTCAGTACTTC.

The V gene is TRBV7-2, the J gene TRBJ1-2, with TRBD1 matching 9 bases. CDR1 and CDR2 from the germline V gene are SGHTA and FQGNSA. The CDR3 sequence is 14 residues long. J was trimmed by 4 bases and V by 0 bases; bases with no gene match: 0. CDR3: CASSLADRGYGYTF. CDR3 coding DNA: TGTGCCAGCAGCTTAGCGGACAGGGGCTATGGCTACACCTTC.

The chain recombines TRBV25-1 with TRBJ2-4; D may be TRBD1 (6 bases). Looked up from germline, CDR1 is MGHDK and CDR2 is SYGVNS. Trimming took off 5 bases at V and 0 bases at J, with 14 bases between the two ends. This CDR3 spans 16 amino acids. The CDR3 loop reads CASSTRDTLAKNIQYF. The DNA of the CDR3 is TGTGCCAGCAGTACTCGGGACACCTTAGCCAAAAACATTCAGTACTTC.

The gene calls are TRBV6-5 and TRBJ1-2, with D maybe TRBD1 (6 bases). CDR1 MNHEY and CDR2 SVGAGI come from the germline V gene. Trimming removed 3 bases at V and 3 bases at J, with 8 bases between. The CDR3 has 13 amino acids. The CDR3 sequence is CASSYGGDYGYTF. CDR3 DNA: TGTGCCAGCAGTTATGGGGGCGACTATGGCTACACCTTC.

This sequence joins TRBV1 and TRBJ1-5. TRBV1 is flagged as a pseudogene. The CDR3 length is 14 residues. The CDR3 here is CASSQVGGEQPQHF. The CDR3 bases are TGCGCCAGCAGCCAAGTTGGGGGGGAACAGCCCCAGCATTTT.

The V and J genes are TRBV9 and TRBJ1-1; TRBD1 matches 7 bases. Germline values: CDR1 SGDLS, CDR2 YYNGEE. The CDR3 spans 15 residues. Germline trimming cut 3 bases from V and 6 bases from J; bases unmatched to any gene: 11. CDR3 sequence (DNA): TGTGCCAGCAGCGCGGACAGGCTACAAGTCTCTGAAGCTTTCTTT. It is translated as CASSADRLQVSEAFF.

As to this clone: One end of the junction is discordant with germline, which a read error may explain. The chain employs TRBV7-9 and TRBJ2-5; 8 nucleotides line up with TRBD1. Germline V gene sequence: CDR1 SEHNR, CDR2 FQNEAQ (reference sequence). This CDR3 region has 13 residues. The CDR3 DNA reads as TGTTCCAGCAGCGACAGGGGTGAGGAGACCCAGTACTTC. Encoded protein: CSSSDRGEETQYF.